These 32 T cell receptor beta chains were all obtained from the same sample, sequenced in a study of cytomegalovirus exposure and HLA in healthy donors. The assay was immunoSEQ multiplex PCR, and TCRdb's table has in-frame clones only and misses some. The data contain about 110,000 clones, around 95% of them singletons. Sequencing was performed on PBMCs. These receptors all come from a woman younger than 35 in good health and CMV-seronegative.

J is TRBJ1-2 and V is TRBV6-5; D perhaps matches TRBD1 (6 bases). The V gene lost 6 bases and the J gene lost 0 bases, with 14 bases spanning the gap. CDR3 length equals 15 residues. CDR1 is MNHEY and CDR2 is SVGAGI in the germline V gene. The CDR3 sequence is CASSPGDTSNYGYTF. Here the CDR3 DNA reads TGTGCCAGCAGCCCCGGGGACACCTCTAACTATGGCTACACCTTC.

The rearrangement joins TRBV30 to TRBJ1-6; D gene uncertain. V lost 3 bases to trimming and J lost 0 bases, with 6 bases between them. The CDR3 totals 14 residues. Germline CDR1 is GTSNPN and CDR2 is SVGIG (reference sequence). This chain's CDR3 is CAWRSGSYNSPLHF. For the CDR3, the DNA is TGTGCCTGGAGATCAGGCTCCTATAATTCACCCCTCCACTTT.

For the CDR3, the DNA is TGTGCCAGCAGTTACTCCCGGGGAGGGGCCCCTGAAGCTTTCTTT. Translating gives CASSYSRGGAPEAFF. The chain uses TRBV6-5 and TRBJ1-1; a possible D gene is TRBD1 (5 bases). The CDR3 spans 15 residues. Trimming removed 0 bases at V and 6 bases at J, with 14 bases between. The germline V gene has CDR1 MNHEY and CDR2 SVGAGI.

The rearrangement uses TRBV15 and TRBJ1-1, with a tentative D call TRBD1 (5 bases). The ends were cut back, 3 bases at V and 1 base at J, with 12 bases in the middle. Germline CDR1 reads LNHNV; CDR2 reads YYDKDF (reference sequence). This CDR3 is built from 15 residues. The DNA for the CDR3 is TGTGCCACCAGCAGCGACGAGACAGAGAACACTGAAGCTTTCTTT. Encoded protein: CATSSDETENTEAFF.

There are a few counts of this clone. This rearrangement joins TRBV2 to TRBJ1-1; unclear D gene. Trimming removed 1 base at V and 11 bases at J, with 11 bases between. CDR3 length equals 12 residues. The germline CDR1 and CDR2 sequences are SNHLY and FYNNEI. CDR3 region: CASSEEGGWAFF. As DNA, the CDR3 is TGTGCCAGCAGTGAAGAAGGAGGGTGGGCTTTCTTT.

The CDR3 nucleotides read TGTGCCTGGAGGACCCAGGGGTTCCAGACCCAGTACTTC. Its translation: CAWRTQGFQTQYF. The chain combines TRBV30 with TRBJ2-5; TRBD1 might be the D (6 bases). V was trimmed by 3 bases and J by 6 bases, leaving 14 bases between them. Germline CDR1 and CDR2: GTSNPN and SVGIG (reference sequence). The CDR3 has 13 amino acids. Drawing the rest from reference TRBV30 and TRBJ2-5, the complete variable domain is SQTIHQWPATLVQPVGSPLSLECTVEGTSNPNLYWYRQAAGRGLQLLFYSVGIGQISSEVPQNLSASRPQDRQFILSSKKLLLSDSGFYLCAWRTQGFQTQYFGPGTRLLVL.

The chain couples TRBV28 to TRBJ2-5; weak D call: TRBD2 (5 bases). Trimming shortened V by 0 bases and J by 7 bases, and 15 bases separated the two germline ends. The CDR3 contains 15 residues. CDR1 is MDHEN, CDR2 SYDVKM, per germline. The CDR3 nucleotides are TGTGCCAGCAGTTTATGGAGCACCGAGGGTGGGACCCAGTACTTC. It yields the protein CASSLWSTEGGTQYF.

The chain couples TRBV6-5 to TRBJ1-1; TRBD1 matches 7 bases. The germline gives CDR1 MNHEY, CDR2 SVGAGI. J was trimmed by 6 bases and V by 6 bases; bases with no gene match: 13. CDR3 length equals 15 residues. CDR3 in DNA: TGTGCCAGCAGGGGAACAGACAGGGCTGGGTCTGAAGCTTTCTTT. It specifies CASRGTDRAGSEAFF.

V is TRBV5-8 and J is TRBJ2-1; D may be TRBD2 (5 bases). Per germline, CDR1 SGHTS and CDR2 YDEGEE. V lost 7 bases and J 4 bases, leaving 15 bases between the germline ends. This CDR3 has 14 residues. CDR3 in DNA: TGTGCCAGCGGAGGAGGTCAGGCATACAATGAGCAGTTCTTC. Protein: CASGGGQAYNEQFF. Drawing the rest from reference TRBV5-8 and TRBJ2-1, the complete variable domain is EAGVTQSPTHLIKTRGQQATLRCSPISGHTSVYWYQQALGLGLQFLLWYDEGEERNRGNFPPRFSGRQFPNYSSELNVNALELEDSALYLCASGGGQAYNEQFFGPGTRLTVL.

The chain couples TRBV5-6 to TRBJ2-2; TRBD2 aligns across 7 bases. The CDR3 extends over 16 amino acids. Trimming cost V 2 bases and J 1 base; bases outside gene matches: 5. CDR1 and CDR2 (germline): SGHDT, YYEEEE. The CDR3 DNA is TGTGCCAGCAGCTTCCAGGTAGCGGGGAACACCGGGGAGCTGTTTTTT. Translation gives CASSFQVAGNTGELFF. The entire variable domain, with the rest obtained from reference TRBV5-6 and TRBJ2-2, is as follows: DAGVTQSPTHLIKTRGQQVTLRCSPKSGHDTVSWYQQALGQGPQFIFQYYEEEERQRGNFPDRFSGHQFPNYSSELNVNALLLGDSALYLCASSFQVAGNTGELFFGEGSRLTVL.

The J gene is TRBJ1-1, the V gene TRBV4-1, with D tentatively TRBD1 (5 bases). Germline CDR1 reads MGHRA; CDR2 reads YSYEKL. This CDR3 has 16 amino acids. V was cut by 3 bases and J by 3 bases, with 17 bases left in between. CDR3 nucleotides: TGCGCCAGCAGCCATGCTAATCAGGGTTTGGACACTGAAGCTTTCTTT. It codes for CASSHANQGLDTEAFF.

The rearrangement uses TRBV19 and TRBJ2-3; D uncertain. The ends were cut back, 4 bases at V and 0 bases at J, with 8 bases in the middle. Per the germline V gene, CDR1 is LNHDA and CDR2 is SQIVND (reference sequence). This CDR3 contains 14 residues. This CDR3 reads CASSRAGSTDTQYF. The CDR3, as DNA: TGTGCCAGTAGTAGGGCAGGTAGCACAGATACGCAGTATTTT.

The CDR3 DNA reads as TGTGCCAGCAGTTTGAGAGGGGGCGTAGGGGCTAACTATGGCTACACCTTC. It codes for CASSLRGGVGANYGYTF. This sequence joins TRBV28 and TRBJ1-2; 7 nucleotides line up with TRBD1. This CDR3 spans 17 amino acids. Trimming at V came to 3 bases and at J to 0 bases, leaving 10 bases not matched to a gene. Germline CDR1 reads MDHEN; CDR2 reads SYDVKM.

This chain joins TRBV9 and TRBJ2-3; tentative D call: TRBD2 (7 bases). The CDR3 spans 15 residues. Germline values: CDR1 SGDLS, CDR2 YYNGEE. V lost 0 bases to trimming and J lost 6 bases, with 14 bases between them. The DNA of the CDR3 is TGTGCCAGCAGCGTAGCTCGAGGGGGAGGGGATACGCAGTATTTT. Protein: CASSVARGGGDTQYF.

The CDR3 is CASSSRQGALGFYEQYF. CDR3 nucleotides: TGTGCCAGCAGCTCCAGACAGGGAGCGTTAGGGTTCTACGAGCAGTACTTC. This chain connects TRBV7-9 to TRBJ2-7, with 7 bases matching TRBD1. V shed 4 bases and J 3 bases; nucleotides not matched to a gene: 15. CDR1 SEHNR and CDR2 FQNEAQ come from the germline V gene (reference sequence). The CDR3 spans 17 residues.

The J gene is TRBJ2-5, the V gene TRBV6-5; TRBD1 matches at 12 bases. CDR3 length: 15 residues. V trimming: 2 bases; J trimming: 5 bases; junction bases outside the gene matches: 3. Germline loops: CDR1 MNHEY, CDR2 SVGAGI. The DNA for the CDR3 is TGTGCCAGCAGTTACGCGGGACAGGGGGCCGAGACCCAGTACTTC. Its translation: CASSYAGQGAETQYF.

The gene calls are TRBV4-2 and TRBJ1-1; no definite D call. V was clipped by 5 bases and J by 5 bases, with 21 bases between them. The germline gives CDR1 LGHNA, CDR2 YNFKEQ. The CDR3 spans 16 residues. The CDR3 coding sequence is TGTGCCAGCAGCGCAGACGGGTCCGGGAGGAGGACTGAAGCTTTCTTT. Translation: CASSADGSGRRTEAFF.

This sequence joins TRBV2 and TRBJ1-2; D remains ambiguous. The CDR3 is 13 amino acids. Germline assignment: CDR1 SNHLY and CDR2 FYNNEI. The V end lost 7 bases, the J end lost 0 bases, and 9 bases lay between the germline ends. CDR3 region: CASIRTANYGYTF. CDR3 nucleotides: TGTGCCAGCATAAGGACTGCTAACTATGGCTACACCTTC. The full variable domain, in which reference TRBV2 and TRBJ1-2 provide the parts outside the CDR3, is EPEVTQTPSHQVTQMGQEVILRCVPISNHLYFYWYRQILGQKVEFLVSFYNNEISEKSEIFDDQFSVERPDGSNFTLKIRSTKLEDSAMYFCASIRTANYGYTFGSGTRLTVV.

The rearrangement joins TRBV2 to TRBJ2-7; no clear D gene. The CDR3 covers 10 residues. The germline CDR1 and CDR2 sequences are SNHLY and FYNNEI. Trimming removed 7 bases at V and 5 bases at J, with 6 bases between. The CDR3 bases are TGTGCCAGCATTCGTCACGAGCAGTACTTC. Encoded protein: CASIRHEQYF.

The rearrangement uses TRBV7-2 and TRBJ2-5; D call uncertain. CDR1 and CDR2 from the germline V gene are SGHTA and FQGNSA. The CDR3 length is 15 residues. The V end lost 1 base, the J end lost 2 bases, and 11 bases lay between the germline ends. CDR3 nucleotide sequence: TGTGCCAGCAGCTTAGTTGGCATACCGCAAGAGACCCAGTACTTC. Translating it yields CASSLVGIPQETQYF. Full variable domain (missing parts from reference TRBV7-2 and TRBJ2-5): GAGVSQSPSNKVTEKGKDVELRCDPISGHTALYWYRQSLGQGLEFLIYFQGNSAPDKSGLPSDRFSAERTGGSVSTLTIQRTQQEDSAVYLCASSLVGIPQETQYFGPGTRLLVL.

This chain uses TRBV7-3 with TRBJ2-1; the D is unclear. The CDR3 has 15 amino acids. Trimming removed 2 bases at V and 5 bases at J, with 13 bases between. CDR1 and CDR2 from the germline V gene are SGHTA and FQGTGA. CDR3 loop: CASSLSGGNNNEQFF. CDR3 coding DNA: TGTGCCAGCAGCTTATCTGGCGGAAACAACAATGAGCAGTTCTTC.

This rearrangement joins TRBV29-1 to TRBJ2-3; 7 nucleotides align to TRBD1. The CDR3 is made up of 14 amino acids. With V trimmed by 7 bases and J by 0 bases, 7 bases remained unmatched. Germline values: CDR1 SQVTM, CDR2 ANQGSEA. The DNA of the CDR3 is TGCAGCGCCCCGGGACAGACTAGCACAGATACGCAGTATTTT. Its translation: CSAPGQTSTDTQYF.

The genes are TRBV14 and TRBJ2-7; possible D gene TRBD2, 7 bases. Per the germline V gene, CDR1 is SGHDN and CDR2 is FVKESK. V gave up 5 bases and J gave up 3 bases, with 17 bases separating them. This CDR3 region has 15 residues. CDR3: CASSWRGRTDYEQYF. CDR3 sequence (DNA): TGTGCCAGCAGCTGGCGGGGGCGAACAGACTACGAGCAGTACTTC.

This chain uses TRBV29-1 with TRBJ1-5, with D perhaps matching TRBD1 (5 bases). This CDR3 spans 12 amino acids. V dropped 4 bases and J dropped 4 bases, with 8 bases sitting between them. CDR1 is SQVTM and CDR2 is ANQGSEA in the germline V gene. The CDR3 DNA reads as TGCAGCGTTGGGTCAGGGAATCAGCCCCAGCATTTT. This sequence encodes CSVGSGNQPQHF.

The CDR3 coding sequence is TGTGCCAGCAGCCACGGGGACAGGGCCTATGGCTACACCTTC. Its protein is CASSHGDRAYGYTF. This rearrangement joins TRBV7-3 to TRBJ1-2, with 9 nucleotides matching TRBD1. The V and J ends lost 5 bases and 4 bases, in that order; junction bases with no gene match: 5. Germline lookup yields CDR1 SGHTA and CDR2 FQGTGA. The CDR3 consists of 14 residues.

V gene TRBV29-1 combines with J gene TRBJ1-2; the D is unclear. The ends were cut back, 1 base at V and 6 bases at J, with 15 bases in the middle. The CDR3 consists of 14 residues. The germline V gene encodes CDR1 SQVTM and CDR2 ANQGSEA. The CDR3 loop reads CSVEVVSVIDGYTF. CDR3 nucleotides: TGCAGCGTTGAAGTTGTCTCGGTGATAGATGGCTACACCTTC.

The CDR3 is CASSYRTGGSNEQYF. The CDR3 bases are TGTGCCAGCAGCTATAGGACAGGGGGCTCGAACGAGCAGTACTTC. The chain links TRBV7-2 to TRBJ2-7, with 11 nucleotides matching TRBD1. The CDR3 spans 15 residues. After removal of 4 bases from V and 5 bases from J, the junction contained 7 bases not matched to a gene. CDR1 SGHTA and CDR2 FQGNSA come from the germline V gene.

The chain combines TRBV18 with TRBJ2-5, with D maybe TRBD1 (6 bases). The V end was cut by 2 bases, the J end by 2 bases, with 12 bases between. Per germline, CDR1 KGHSH and CDR2 LQKENI. The CDR3 is made up of 15 amino acids. The CDR3 loop is CASSPKGTPQETQYF. CDR3 DNA: TGTGCCAGCTCACCAAAAGGGACACCTCAAGAGACCCAGTACTTC.

The chain is built from TRBV5-4 and TRBJ2-5, with D possibly being TRBD1 (5 bases). The CDR3 is 14 amino acids. V lost 2 bases to trimming and J lost 0 bases, with 8 bases between them. CDR1 is SGHNT, CDR2 YYREEE, per germline (reference sequence). CDR3 nucleotides: TGTGCCAGCAGCTTTGGGGCAGACCAAGAGACCCAGTACTTC. Amino acids: CASSFGADQETQYF.

The J gene is TRBJ1-1, the V gene TRBV19, with 7 bases that match TRBD1. With 5 bases clipped from V and 0 bases from J, the junction kept 12 bases outside the gene matches. The germline V gene encodes CDR1 LNHDA and CDR2 SQIVND (reference sequence). This CDR3 is 17 amino acids long. For the CDR3, the DNA is TGTGCCAGTAGTGATAGGGACAGTGGAGTCATGAACACTGAAGCTTTCTTT. This gives the protein CASSDRDSGVMNTEAFF.

The chain recombines TRBV7-6 with TRBJ2-7; D might be TRBD1 (6 bases). Germline V CDR1 and CDR2: SGHVS, FNYEAQ. Trimming pared 1 base from V and 4 bases from J, leaving 11 bases between. This CDR3 region has 14 residues. The CDR3 is CASSLETGEYEQYF. The CDR3 bases are TGTGCCAGCAGCTTAGAGACAGGAGAGTACGAGCAGTACTTC.

The rearrangement links TRBV7-3 to TRBJ2-1, with 14 nucleotides matching TRBD2. V shed 5 bases and J 1 base; nucleotides not matched to a gene: 1. The germline V gene has CDR1 SGHTA and CDR2 FQGTGA. This CDR3 has 16 residues. CDR3 sequence reads: CASSGLAGGSYNEQFF. The CDR3 coding sequence is TGTGCCAGCAGCGGACTAGCGGGGGGTTCCTACAATGAGCAGTTCTTC.